Given below is one T cell receptor (beta chain) in context. Its antigen remains unknown. This entry belongs to a study of T cell repertoires in cytomegalovirus infection. About the study: TCR beta signatures that were public indicated CMV infection and matching HLA type. Study results and limitations: In two of eight donors, the top clonotype was HLA-C-restricted CMV-specific.

TCRdb redid the calling of the reads with MiXCR, one entry per CDR3 protein. Of about 570,000 distinct CDR3 sequences in the sample, around 40% were seen once. With 6 bases removed from V and 7 bases from J, the gap between germline ends came to 21 bases. The length of the CDR3 is 15 residues. The V gene's germline CDR1 is MNHEY and CDR2 SVGAGI. This chain connects TRBV6-5 to TRBJ2-5; TRBD2 is a possible D gene (6 bases). Sequences were derived from cultured PBMCs, sampled from culture after CMV antigen stimulation. This receptor was taken from a human donor in good health (CMV status not recorded). Some clones in this sample may be carry-over from other donors' samples. CDR3 sequence reads: CASRLYSGPPGTQYF. CDR3 nucleotides: TGTGCCAGCAGGTTATACAGCGGGCCACCGGGGACCCAGTACTTC.